A selection of T cell receptor beta chains follows, all from one sample in a study of cytomegalovirus exposure and HLA in healthy donors. Clones were sequenced by immunoSEQ multiplex PCR, and TCRdb holds only the in-frame ones, with some missing. Altogether 140,000 to 150,000 clones are present, approximately 80% being singletons, with the ten largest covering around 13%. The specimen was PBMCs. Receptor source: a man aged 35 to 55 in good health and CMV-seropositive. Each CDR3 is given with its conserved first and last residue. A D gene is named only where the DNA matches it firmly. For some rows the clone size is stated as once, few or many, or as a class when expanded; others skip it.

D gene: .; clone size: .; J gene: TRBJ2-1; V gene: TRBV11-3; CDR3 protein: CASSLGSGSYNEQFF; CDR3 DNA: TGTGCCAGCAGCTTAGGTAGCGGTTCCTACAATGAGCAGTTCTTC
D gene: .; clone size: .; J gene: TRBJ2-5; V gene: TRBV9; CDR3 protein: CASSVTPRTEETQYF; CDR3 DNA: TGTGCCAGCAGCGTCACTCCCAGGACAGAAGAGACCCAGTACTTC
D gene: TRBD1; clone size: .; J gene: TRBJ2-6; V gene: TRBV30; CDR3 protein: CAWGDRQYSGANVLTF; CDR3 DNA: TGTGCCTGGGGGGACAGACAATACTCTGGGGCCAACGTCCTGACTTTC
D gene: TRBD2; clone size: .; J gene: TRBJ2-3; V gene: TRBV7-9; CDR3 protein: CASSRSGIGADTQYF; CDR3 DNA: TGTGCCAGCAGCCGCAGCGGGATAGGCGCAGATACGCAGTATTTT
D gene: .; clone size: few; J gene: TRBJ2-1; V gene: TRBV5-6; CDR3 protein: CASSPPSGFQFF; CDR3 DNA: TGTGCCAGCAGCCCCCCGTCAGGGTTTCAGTTCTTC
D gene: .; clone size: few; J gene: TRBJ1-2; V gene: TRBV28; CDR3 protein: CASSPDSYGYTF; CDR3 DNA: TGTGCCAGCAGCCCCGACAGCTATGGCTACACCTTC
D gene: .; clone size: .; J gene: TRBJ2-6; V gene: TRBV11-2; CDR3 protein: CASSLAGGANVLTF; CDR3 DNA: TGTGCCAGCAGCTTAGCGGGAGGGGCCAACGTCCTGACTTTC
D gene: .; clone size: .; J gene: TRBJ2-1; V gene: TRBV25-1; CDR3 protein: CASSGYSTLDSYNEQFF; CDR3 DNA: TGTGCCAGCAGTGGGTACTCTACGCTTGACTCCTACAATGAGCAGTTCTTC
D gene: .; clone size: .; J gene: TRBJ2-1; V gene: TRBV11-2; CDR3 protein: CASSRGSGLSFYNEQFF; CDR3 DNA: TGTGCCAGCAGCCGGGGAAGTGGACTATCCTTCTACAATGAGCAGTTCTTC
D gene: .; clone size: .; J gene: TRBJ1-4; V gene: TRBV4-1; CDR3 protein: CASSLKLFLEATNEKLFF; CDR3 DNA: TGCGCCAGCAGCCTGAAGCTTTTCTTAGAGGCAACTAATGAAAAACTGTTTTTT
D gene: TRBD2; clone size: .; J gene: TRBJ2-3; V gene: TRBV5-4; CDR3 protein: CASRRLAGGLTDTQYF; CDR3 DNA: TGTGCCAGCCGACGACTAGCGGGAGGTTTGACAGATACGCAGTATTTT
D gene: .; clone size: .; J gene: TRBJ1-6; V gene: TRBV6-5; CDR3 protein: CATSRGTNSPLHF; CDR3 DNA: TGTGCCACCTCAAGGGGCACCAATTCACCCCTCCACTTT
D gene: TRBD2; clone size: .; J gene: TRBJ2-6; V gene: TRBV13; CDR3 protein: CASSLPSGSTGANVLTF; CDR3 DNA: TGTGCCAGCAGCTTACCTAGCGGGAGTACTGGGGCCAACGTCCTGACTTTC